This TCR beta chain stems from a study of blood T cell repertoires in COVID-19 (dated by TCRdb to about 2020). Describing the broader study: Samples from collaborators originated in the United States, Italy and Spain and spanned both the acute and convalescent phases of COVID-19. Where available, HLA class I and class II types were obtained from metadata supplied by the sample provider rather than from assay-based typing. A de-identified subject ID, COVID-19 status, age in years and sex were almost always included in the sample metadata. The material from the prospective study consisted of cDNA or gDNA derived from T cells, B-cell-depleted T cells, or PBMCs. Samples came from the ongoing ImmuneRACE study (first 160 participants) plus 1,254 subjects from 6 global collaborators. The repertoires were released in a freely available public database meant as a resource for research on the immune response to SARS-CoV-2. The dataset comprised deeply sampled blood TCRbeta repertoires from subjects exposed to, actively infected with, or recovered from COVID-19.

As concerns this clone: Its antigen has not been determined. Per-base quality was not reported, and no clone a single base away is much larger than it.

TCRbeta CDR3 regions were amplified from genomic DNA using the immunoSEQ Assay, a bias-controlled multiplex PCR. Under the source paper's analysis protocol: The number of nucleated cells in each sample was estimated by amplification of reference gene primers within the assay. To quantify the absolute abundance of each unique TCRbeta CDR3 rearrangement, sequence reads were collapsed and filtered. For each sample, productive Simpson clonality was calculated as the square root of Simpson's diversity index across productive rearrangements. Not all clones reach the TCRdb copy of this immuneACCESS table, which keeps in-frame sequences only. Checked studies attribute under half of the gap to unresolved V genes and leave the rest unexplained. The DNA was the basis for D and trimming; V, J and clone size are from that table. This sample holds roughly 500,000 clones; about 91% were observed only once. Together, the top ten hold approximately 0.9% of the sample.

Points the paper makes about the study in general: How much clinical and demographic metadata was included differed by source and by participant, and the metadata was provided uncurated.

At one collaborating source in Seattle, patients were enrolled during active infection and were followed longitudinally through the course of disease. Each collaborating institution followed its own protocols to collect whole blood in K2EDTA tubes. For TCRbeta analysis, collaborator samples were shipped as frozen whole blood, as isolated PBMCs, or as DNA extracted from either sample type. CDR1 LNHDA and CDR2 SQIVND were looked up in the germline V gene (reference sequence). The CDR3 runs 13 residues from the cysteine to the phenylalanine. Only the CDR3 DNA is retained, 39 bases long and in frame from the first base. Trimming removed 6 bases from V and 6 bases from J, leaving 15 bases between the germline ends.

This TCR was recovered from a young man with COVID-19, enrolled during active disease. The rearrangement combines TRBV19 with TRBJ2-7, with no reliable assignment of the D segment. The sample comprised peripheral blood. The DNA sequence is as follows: TGTGCCAGTAGATCAACCGCTGAGCCCGAGCAGTACTTC. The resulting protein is CASRSTAEPEQYF.